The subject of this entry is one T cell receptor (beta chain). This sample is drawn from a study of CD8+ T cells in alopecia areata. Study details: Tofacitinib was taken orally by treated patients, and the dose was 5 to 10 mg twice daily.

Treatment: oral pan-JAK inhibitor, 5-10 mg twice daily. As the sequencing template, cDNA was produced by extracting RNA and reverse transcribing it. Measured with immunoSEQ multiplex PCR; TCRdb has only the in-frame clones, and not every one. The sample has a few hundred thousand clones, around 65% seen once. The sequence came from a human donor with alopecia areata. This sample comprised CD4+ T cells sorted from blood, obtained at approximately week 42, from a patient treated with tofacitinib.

The CDR3 sequence: CSVETQGGNYGYTF. In nucleotides, the CDR3 is TGCAGCGTTGAAACACAGGGAGGTAACTATGGCTACACCTTC. The V call is TRBV29-1, the J call TRBJ1-2, with D perhaps matching TRBD1 (6 bases). With 2 bases removed from V and 1 base from J, the gap between germline ends came to 11 bases. Looked up from germline, CDR1 is SQVTM and CDR2 is ANQGSEA. CDR3 length: 14 residues.